This TCR beta chain was identified during a study of T-cell reconstitution after alpha-beta-depleted transplantation in children. Overall study findings and caveats: Elevated TCRbeta diversity at day 60 was traced, in some patients, to surviving recipient T cells and thymic progenitors. A year post-transplant, T-cell counts and diversity derived mostly from newly produced T cells. Reports say that about two months after transplant, the alpha-beta T cells came out of several hundred graft clones that had expanded.

This CDR3 comprises 14 residues. The germline V gene encodes CDR1 SEHNR and CDR2 FQNEAQ (reference sequence). Trimming removed 4 bases from V and 3 bases from J, with 13 bases in between. This clonotype was found many times. Its antigen is unidentified. Unique molecular identifiers featured in how the TCRbeta library was prepared. TCRdb reprocessed the PCR reads with MiXCR, giving one entry per CDR3 protein. This table has roughly 500,000 distinct CDR3 sequences, about 10% appearing once. The sample was PBMCs, taken before TCRalphabeta/CD19-depleted stem cell transplant. This chain joins TRBV7-9 and TRBJ2-7, with no clear D. This clonotype was sampled from a child aged 2 to 10 with inherited bone marrow failure, due to receive a stem cell transplant. CDR3 coding DNA: TGTGCCAGCAGCTCCTCCGGGTCAATCTACGAGCAGTACTTC. Translating it yields CASSSSGSIYEQYF.